This T cell receptor beta chain is drawn from a study of response to subunit inactivated influenza vaccine (dated 2018 in TCRdb). General notes on the study: To follow how T cells responded to a trivalent subunit inactivated influenza vaccine, the researchers relied on deep quantitative profiling of the T cell receptor repertoire. Findings and caveats that apply to the study as a whole: According to the authors, only a limited number of new T cells may be recruited by each seasonal influenza vaccination.

V and J lose 4 bases and 12 bases, and a span of 18 bases separates them. Counted from cysteine to phenylalanine, this CDR3 has 13 amino acids. Kept here is only the CDR3 DNA, which spans 39 bases and is read in frame from base 1. The germline V gene (reference sequence) gives CDR1 as LNHNV and CDR2 as YYDKDF. With respect to this clonotype: The antigen this receptor binds is unknown. It has no much larger one-base neighbor in the sample; base qualities were not kept.

Libraries were constructed by RT-PCR. Sequencing was performed on an Illumina HiSeq 2500. Using fastp trimming at Q25 and MiXCR clonotype assembly, TCRdb reanalyzed the public sequencing data and kept in-frame beta chains. Entries that share a CDR3 protein sequence are merged under the most common genes and DNA. In this sample the table shows about 180,000 distinct CDR3 sequences, about 9% of which occur a single time. The biggest ten clones account for approximately 11% of the sample. The receptor was isolated from a man aged 45-60 years who received an inactivated influenza vaccine. Donor details come from another sample of the same person, matched by shared clones. Recombination connected TRBV15 to TRBJ2-5; matching of 7 bases hints at TRBD2 as the D gene. The material was non-naive T cells sorted from PBMCs, obtained on the day of vaccination. According to the study, the label for this sample's cell subset or site signals: memory T cell fraction. The nucleotides are TGTGCCACCAGCACCACCGCCGGGGGGCTTGAGTACTTC. This gives the protein CATSTTAGGLEYF.